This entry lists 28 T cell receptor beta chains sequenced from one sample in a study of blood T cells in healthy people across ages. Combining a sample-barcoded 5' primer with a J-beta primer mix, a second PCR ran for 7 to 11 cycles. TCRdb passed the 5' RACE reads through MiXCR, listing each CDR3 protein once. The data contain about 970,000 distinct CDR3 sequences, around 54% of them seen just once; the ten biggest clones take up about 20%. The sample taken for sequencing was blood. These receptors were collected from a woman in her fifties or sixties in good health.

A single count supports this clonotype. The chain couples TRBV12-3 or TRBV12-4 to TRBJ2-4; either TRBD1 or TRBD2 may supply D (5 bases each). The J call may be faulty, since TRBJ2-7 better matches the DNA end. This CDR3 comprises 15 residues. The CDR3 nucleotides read TGTGCCAGCAGTTTAGGGGACGTCAATTCCTACGAGCAGTACTTC. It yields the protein CASSLGDVNSYEQYF.

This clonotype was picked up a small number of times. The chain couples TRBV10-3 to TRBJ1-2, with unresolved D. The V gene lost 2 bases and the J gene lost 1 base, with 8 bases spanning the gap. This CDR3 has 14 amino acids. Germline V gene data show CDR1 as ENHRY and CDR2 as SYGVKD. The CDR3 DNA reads TGTGCCATCAGTGAGGGCAATCTTAACTATGGCTACACCTTC. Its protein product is CAISEGNLNYGYTF.

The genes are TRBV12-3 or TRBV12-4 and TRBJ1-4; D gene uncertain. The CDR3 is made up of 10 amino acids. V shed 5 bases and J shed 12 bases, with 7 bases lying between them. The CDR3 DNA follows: TGTGCCAGCAGTGGGGAGGAACTGTTTTTT. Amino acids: CASSGEELFF.

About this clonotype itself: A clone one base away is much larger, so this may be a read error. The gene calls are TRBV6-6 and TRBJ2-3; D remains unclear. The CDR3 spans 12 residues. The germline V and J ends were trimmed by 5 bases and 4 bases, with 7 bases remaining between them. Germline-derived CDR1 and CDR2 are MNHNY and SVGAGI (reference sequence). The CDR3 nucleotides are TGTGCCAGCAGTACGGCGTCAGATACGCAGTATTTT. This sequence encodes CASSTASDTQYF.

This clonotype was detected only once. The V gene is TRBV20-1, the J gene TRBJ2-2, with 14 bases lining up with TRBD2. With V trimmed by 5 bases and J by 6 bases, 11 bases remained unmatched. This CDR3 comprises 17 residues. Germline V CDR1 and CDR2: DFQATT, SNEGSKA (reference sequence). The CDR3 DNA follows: TGCAGTGCTCCCTCCGGGACTAGCGGGAGAGGCGCCGGGGAGCTGTTTTTT. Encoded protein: CSAPSGTSGRGAGELFF.

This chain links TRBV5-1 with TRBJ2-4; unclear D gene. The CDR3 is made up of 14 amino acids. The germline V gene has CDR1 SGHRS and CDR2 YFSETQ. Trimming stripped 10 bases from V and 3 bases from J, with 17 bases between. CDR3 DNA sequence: TGCGCCTCCGGTGCACCTCCAGGCAAAAACATTCAGTACTTC. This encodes CASGAPPGKNIQYF.

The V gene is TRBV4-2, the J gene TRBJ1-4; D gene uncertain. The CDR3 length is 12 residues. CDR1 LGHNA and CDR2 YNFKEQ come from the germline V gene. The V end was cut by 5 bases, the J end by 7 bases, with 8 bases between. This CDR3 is CASSKMGEKLFF. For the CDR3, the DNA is TGTGCCAGCAGCAAGATGGGTGAAAAACTGTTTTTT.

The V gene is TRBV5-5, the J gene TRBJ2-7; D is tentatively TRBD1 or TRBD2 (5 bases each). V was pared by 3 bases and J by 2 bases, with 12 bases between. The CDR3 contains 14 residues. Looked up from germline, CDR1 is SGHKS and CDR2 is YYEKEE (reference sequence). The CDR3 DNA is TGTGCCAGCAGCTCGGGGACCTATACCTACGAGCAGTACTTC. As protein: CASSSGTYTYEQYF.

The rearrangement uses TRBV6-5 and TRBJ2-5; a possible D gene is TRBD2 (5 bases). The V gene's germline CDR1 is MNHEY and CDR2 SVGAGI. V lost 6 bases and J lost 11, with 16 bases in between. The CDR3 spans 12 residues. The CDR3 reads CASRQRTEEQYF. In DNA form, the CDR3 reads TGTGCCAGCAGGCAAAGGACTGAAGAGCAGTACTTC.

The CDR3: CATILAGTLVEQYF. CDR3 DNA sequence: TGTGCCACCATACTAGCGGGGACCCTCGTCGAGCAGTACTTC. The V call is TRBV24-1, the J call TRBJ2-5; 10 bases agree with TRBD2. The end of the DNA aligns better with TRBJ2-7, so the J call may be wrong. This CDR3 region has 14 residues. Germline CDR1 KGHDR, CDR2 SFDVKD.

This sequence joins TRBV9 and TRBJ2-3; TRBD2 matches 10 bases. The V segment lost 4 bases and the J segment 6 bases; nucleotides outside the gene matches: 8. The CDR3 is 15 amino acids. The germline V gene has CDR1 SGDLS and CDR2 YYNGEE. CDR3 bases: TGTGCCAGCAGCCCCCTAGCGGGAGCAGCGGATACGCAGTATTTT. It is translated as CASSPLAGAADTQYF.

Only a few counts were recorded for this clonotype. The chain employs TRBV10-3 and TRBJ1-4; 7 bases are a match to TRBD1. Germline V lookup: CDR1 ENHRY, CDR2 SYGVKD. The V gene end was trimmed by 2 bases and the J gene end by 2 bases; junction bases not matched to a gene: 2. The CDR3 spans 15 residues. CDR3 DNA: TGTGCCATCAGTGAGCCGGACAGGACTAATGAAAAACTGTTTTTT. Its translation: CAISEPDRTNEKLFF.

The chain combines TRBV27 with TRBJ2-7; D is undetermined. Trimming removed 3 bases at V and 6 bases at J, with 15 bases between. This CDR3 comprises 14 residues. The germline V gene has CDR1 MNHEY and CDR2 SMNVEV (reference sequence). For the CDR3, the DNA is TGTGCCAGCAGTTTCCTCTCCAAGAATGGCGAGCAGTACTTC. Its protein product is CASSFLSKNGEQYF.

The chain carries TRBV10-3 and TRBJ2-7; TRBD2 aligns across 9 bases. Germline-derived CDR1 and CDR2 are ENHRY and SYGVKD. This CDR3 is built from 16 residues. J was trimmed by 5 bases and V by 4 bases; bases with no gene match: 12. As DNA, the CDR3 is TGTGCCATCAGTGGACGTTCCGGGACTAGCTGGGACGAGCAGTACTTC. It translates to CAISGRSGTSWDEQYF.

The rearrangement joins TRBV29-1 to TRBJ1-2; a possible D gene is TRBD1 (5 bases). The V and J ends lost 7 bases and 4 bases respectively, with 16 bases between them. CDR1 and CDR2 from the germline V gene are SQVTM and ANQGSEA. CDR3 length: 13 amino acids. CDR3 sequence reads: CSGEGAGTYGYTF. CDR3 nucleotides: TGCAGCGGCGAAGGGGCAGGGACCTATGGCTACACCTTC. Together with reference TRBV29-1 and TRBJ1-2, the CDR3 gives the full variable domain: SAVISQKPSRDICQRGTSLTIQCQVDSQVTMMFWYRQQPGQSLTLIATANQGSEATYESGFVIDKFPISRPNLTFSTLTVSNMSPEDSSIYLCSGEGAGTYGYTFGSGTRLTVV.

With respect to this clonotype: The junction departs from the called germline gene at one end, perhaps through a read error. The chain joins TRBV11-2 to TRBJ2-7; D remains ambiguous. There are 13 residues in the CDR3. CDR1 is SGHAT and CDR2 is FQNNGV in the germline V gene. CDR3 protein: CASGFIKNYEQYF. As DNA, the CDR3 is TGTGCCAGCGGCTTCATTAAGAACTACGAGCAGTACTTC.

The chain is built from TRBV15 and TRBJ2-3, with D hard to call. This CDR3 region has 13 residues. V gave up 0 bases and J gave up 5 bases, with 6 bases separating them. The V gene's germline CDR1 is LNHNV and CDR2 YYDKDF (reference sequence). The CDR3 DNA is TGTGCCACCAGCAGAGATATCCAAGATACGCAGTATTTT. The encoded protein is CATSRDIQDTQYF.

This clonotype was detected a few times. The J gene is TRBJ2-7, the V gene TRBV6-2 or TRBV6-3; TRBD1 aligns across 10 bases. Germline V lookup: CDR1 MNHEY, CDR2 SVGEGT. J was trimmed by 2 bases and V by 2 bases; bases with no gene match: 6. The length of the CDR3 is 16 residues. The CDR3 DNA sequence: TGTGCCAGCAGTTACCATACCGGGACAGGGGCCTACGAGCAGTACTTC. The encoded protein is CASSYHTGTGAYEQYF.

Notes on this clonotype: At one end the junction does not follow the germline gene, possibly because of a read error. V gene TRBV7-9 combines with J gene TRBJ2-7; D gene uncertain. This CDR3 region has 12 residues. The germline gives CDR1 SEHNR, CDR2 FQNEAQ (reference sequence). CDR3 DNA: TGTACCAGCAGCTTAGGTAACTACGAGCAGTACTTC. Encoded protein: CTSSLGNYEQYF.

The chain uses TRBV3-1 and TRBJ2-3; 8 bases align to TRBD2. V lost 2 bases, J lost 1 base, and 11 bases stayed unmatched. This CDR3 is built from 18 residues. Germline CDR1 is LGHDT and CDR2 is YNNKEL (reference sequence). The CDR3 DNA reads TGTGCCAGCAGCCAACTCACTTTTAGCGGGGAACGCACAGATACGCAGTATTTT. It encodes CASSQLTFSGERTDTQYF.

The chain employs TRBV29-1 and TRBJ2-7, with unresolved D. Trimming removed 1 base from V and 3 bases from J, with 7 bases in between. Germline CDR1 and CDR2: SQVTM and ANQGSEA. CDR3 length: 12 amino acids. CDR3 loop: CSVEVLSYEQYF. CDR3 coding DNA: TGCAGCGTTGAAGTACTCAGCTACGAGCAGTACTTC.

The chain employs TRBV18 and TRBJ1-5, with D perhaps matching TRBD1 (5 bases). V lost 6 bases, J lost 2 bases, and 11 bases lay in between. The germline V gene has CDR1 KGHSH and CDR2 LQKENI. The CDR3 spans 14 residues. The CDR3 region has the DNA TGTGCCAGCTCTATGGGGGTTGGCAATCAGCCCCAGCATTTT. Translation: CASSMGVGNQPQHF.

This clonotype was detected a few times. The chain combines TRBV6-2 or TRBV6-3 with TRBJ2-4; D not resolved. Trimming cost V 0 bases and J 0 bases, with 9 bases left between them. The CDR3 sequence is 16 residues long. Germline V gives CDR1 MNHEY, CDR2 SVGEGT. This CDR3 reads CASSYSIQLAKNIQYF. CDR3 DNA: TGTGCCAGCAGTTACTCGATACAACTAGCCAAAAACATTCAGTACTTC.

The CDR3 loop reads CASSQDVVVMATRTTEAFF. CDR3 nucleotide sequence: TGCGCCAGCAGCCAAGATGTAGTCGTTATGGCCACCAGAACCACTGAAGCTTTCTTT. The chain joins TRBV4-1 to TRBJ1-1; D gene ambiguous. The CDR3 runs to 19 residues. In germline, CDR1 is MGHRA, CDR2 YSYEKL. The V end lost 0 bases, the J end lost 4 bases, and 24 bases lay between the germline ends.

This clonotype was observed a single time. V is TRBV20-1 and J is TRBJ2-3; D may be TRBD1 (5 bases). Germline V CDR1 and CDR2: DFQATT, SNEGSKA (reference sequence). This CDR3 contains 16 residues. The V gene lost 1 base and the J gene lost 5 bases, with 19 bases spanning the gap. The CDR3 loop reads CSARVETDTLGDTQYF. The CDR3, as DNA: TGCAGTGCTAGAGTGGAGACAGACACCCTTGGAGATACGCAGTATTTT.

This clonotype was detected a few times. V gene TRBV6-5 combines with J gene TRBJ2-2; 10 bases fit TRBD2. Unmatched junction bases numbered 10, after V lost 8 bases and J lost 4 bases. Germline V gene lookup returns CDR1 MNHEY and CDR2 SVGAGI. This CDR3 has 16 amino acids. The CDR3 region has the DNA TGTGCCAGCCGTCCTAGGAGCGGGAGGGTCACCGGGGAGCTGTTTTTT. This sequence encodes CASRPRSGRVTGELFF.

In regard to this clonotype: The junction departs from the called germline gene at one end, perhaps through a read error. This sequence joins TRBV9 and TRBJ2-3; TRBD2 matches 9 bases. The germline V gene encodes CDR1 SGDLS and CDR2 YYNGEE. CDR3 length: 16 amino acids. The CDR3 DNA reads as TGTGCCAGCAGCGTAGATCCGGGGACTAGCACAGAGACGCAGTATTTT. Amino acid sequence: CASSVDPGTSTETQYF. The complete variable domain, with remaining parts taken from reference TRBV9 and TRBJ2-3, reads DSGVTQTPKHLITATGQRVTLRCSPRSGDLSVYWYQQSLDQGLQFLIQYYNGEERAKGNILERFSAQQFPDLHSELNLSSLELGDSALYFCASSVDPGTSTETQYFGPGTRLTVL.

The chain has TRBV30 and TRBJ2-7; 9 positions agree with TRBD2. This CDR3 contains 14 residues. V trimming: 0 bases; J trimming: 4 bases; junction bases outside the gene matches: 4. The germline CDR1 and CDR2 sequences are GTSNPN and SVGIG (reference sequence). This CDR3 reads CAWSVLSGSYEQYF. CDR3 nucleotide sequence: TGTGCCTGGAGTGTACTTAGCGGGAGTTACGAGCAGTACTTC.